These 4 T cell receptor beta chains originate from one sample sequenced in a study of CD8+ T cells in alopecia areata. RNA was isolated and reverse transcribed to cDNA, the sequencing template. TCRdb keeps only in-frame clones here, not all; method: immunoSEQ multiplex PCR. Of around 210,000 clones listed, about 61% are singletons. Material for sequencing was CD8+ T cells sorted from blood. The receptor set was obtained from a human donor in good health.

This clone was observed a handful of times. The chain has TRBV11-1 and TRBJ1-1; D perhaps matches TRBD1 (6 bases). Trimming cost V 5 bases and J 0 bases, with 13 bases left between them. CDR3 length: 15 residues. Germline CDR1 SGHAT, CDR2 FQDESV (reference sequence). This chain's CDR3 is CASSLVSGVNTEAFF. The CDR3 region has the DNA TGTGCCAGCAGCCTCGTCTCAGGGGTGAACACTGAAGCTTTCTTT. Filled out from reference TRBV11-1 and TRBJ1-1, the complete variable domain reads EAEVAQSPRYKITEKSQAVAFWCDPISGHATLYWYRQILGQGPELLVQFQDESVVDDSQLPKDRFSAERLKGVDSTLKIQPAELGDSAMYLCASSLVSGVNTEAFFGQGTRLTVV.

The chain joins TRBV5-4 to TRBJ2-1, with a tentative D call TRBD2 (6 bases). V dropped 4 bases and J dropped 10 bases, with 9 bases sitting between them. The germline V gene encodes CDR1 SGHNT and CDR2 YYREEE (reference sequence). CDR3 length: 11 amino acids. CDR3 nucleotide sequence: TGTGCCAGCAGCACAAGCGGGGAGCAGTTCTTC. Translating it yields CASSTSGEQFF.

The chain has TRBV5-1 and TRBJ1-2; TRBD1 might be the D (6 bases). This CDR3 has 15 amino acids. Germline V gene lookup returns CDR1 SGHRS and CDR2 YFSETQ. The V and J ends lost 2 bases and 3 bases respectively, with 14 bases between them. CDR3 in amino acids: CASSLETGPYYGYTF. CDR3 nucleotide sequence: TGCGCCAGCAGCTTAGAGACAGGTCCTTACTATGGCTACACCTTC.

Regarding this clone: The sample has other DNA sequences that encode this CDR3 too. This chain uses TRBV29-1 with TRBJ2-2, with TRBD1 as a possible D gene (7 bases). V dropped 6 bases and J dropped 5 bases, with 10 bases sitting between them. Germline loops: CDR1 SQVTM, CDR2 ANQGSEA. The CDR3 length is 12 residues. The CDR3 reads CSVQGGTGELFF. CDR3 nucleotides: TGCAGCGTCCAGGGGGGAACCGGGGAGCTGTTTTTT.